This T cell receptor beta chain was documented in a study of CD8+ T cells in alopecia areata. Study-wide background: Twice daily, treated patients received 5 to 10 mg of oral tofacitinib.

Sequencing relied on a cDNA template that was reverse transcribed from extracted RNA. The repertoire was sequenced with immunoSEQ multiplex PCR; TCRdb's copy has only in-frame clones and lacks some. The sample consists of roughly 150,000 clones, 47% of them appearing once. CDR1 and CDR2 (germline): LGHNA, YNFKEQ. This CDR3 spans 17 amino acids. J lost 5 bases, V lost 2 bases, and 8 bases had no gene match. The V call is TRBV4-2, the J call TRBJ2-5; 13 nucleotides agree with TRBD2. Sequenced input: CD4+ T cells sorted from blood. The sequence was collected from a human donor with alopecia areata. The CDR3 loop reads CASSQPGLAGDFETQYF. The CDR3 DNA is TGTGCCAGCAGCCAACCTGGACTAGCGGGAGACTTCGAGACCCAGTACTTC.